This T cell receptor beta chain was obtained from a study of T-cell reconstitution after alpha-beta-depleted transplantation in children. Germline V gives CDR1 MNHNS, CDR2 SASEGT. Trimming removed 3 bases from V and 3 bases from J, with 8 bases in between. The CDR3 is 14 amino acids. Study results and caveats: Two months or so post-transplant, alpha-beta T cells reportedly derived from several hundred expanded graft clones.

With respect to this clonotype: Its specificity is not known.

A library of TCRbeta sequences, prepared with unique molecular identifiers, was generated. MiXCR was run by TCRdb on the PCR reads, yielding one entry per CDR3 protein. The table shows hundreds of thousands of distinct CDR3 sequences, with more than 20% occurring only once. The receptor was derived from a female patient aged 2-10 years who had a stem cell transplant for congenital amegakaryocytic thrombocytopenia, so the T cells may come from the graft donor. The chain is built from TRBV6-1 and TRBJ2-2, with D maybe TRBD1 (7 bases). The sample here was PBMCs, mostly from graft donor cells, taken 360 days after TCRalphabeta/CD19-depleted stem cell transplant. CDR3 DNA sequence: TGTGCCAGCAGTGACAGGGGGGACACCGGGGAGCTGTTTTTT. Protein: CASSDRGDTGELFF.